This T cell receptor beta chain originates from a study of control samples from healthy donors and cancer patients. This CDR3 comprises 14 residues. Germline assignment: CDR1 SGHRS and CDR2 YFSETQ. Trimming at V came to 4 bases and at J to 5 bases, leaving 4 bases not matched to a gene. Profiled with immunoSEQ multiplex PCR; TCRdb holds only in-frame clones, not every one. The sample includes under 85,000 clones, about 95% of them seen just once. The TCR was taken from a middle-aged woman in good health. The chain joins TRBV5-1 to TRBJ1-1; 11 bases align to TRBD1. The sample consisted of blood. Written as DNA, the CDR3 is TGCGCCAGCAGCGCCGGGACAGGGGGAACTGAAGCTTTCTTT. Translation: CASSAGTGGTEAFF.